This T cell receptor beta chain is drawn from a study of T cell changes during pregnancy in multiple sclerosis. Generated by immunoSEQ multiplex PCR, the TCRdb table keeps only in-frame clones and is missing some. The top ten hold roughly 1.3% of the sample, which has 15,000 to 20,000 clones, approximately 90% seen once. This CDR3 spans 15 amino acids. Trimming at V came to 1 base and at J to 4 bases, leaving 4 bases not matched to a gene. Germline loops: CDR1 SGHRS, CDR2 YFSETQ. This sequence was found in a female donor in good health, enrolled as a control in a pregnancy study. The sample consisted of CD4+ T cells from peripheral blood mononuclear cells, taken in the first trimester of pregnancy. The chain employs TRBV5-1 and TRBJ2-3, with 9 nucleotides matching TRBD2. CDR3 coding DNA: TGCGCCAGCAGCTTGCTCGCGGGGGGGGCAGATACGCAGTATTTT. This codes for CASSLLAGGADTQYF.